This T cell receptor (beta chain) originates from a study of control samples from healthy donors and cancer patients (dated by TCRdb to 2019 to 2021). Details on this clone: Its antigen is still unknown. No per-base quality is available; no much larger clone lies one base away.

Library preparation employed the immunoSEQ multiplex PCR assay. The immuneACCESS repertoire file appears here via TCRdb, limited to in-frame rearrangements. These files lack a portion of the clones; in checked studies, under half of the deficit traces to unresolved V genes, and the cause of the others is not known. The sample table contains about 92,000 clones; only one count was recorded for almost 85% of them. About 9.2% of the sample is taken by the ten largest. This TCR came from a woman aged 55-70 years in good health. The sample was blood.

The CDR3 region reads CASSGGAGGILSYGYTF. In nucleotides, the sequence is TGTGCCAGCAGTGGCGGGGCAGGGGGCATCCTCTCCTATGGCTACACCTTC. In this chain, TRBV28 is recombined with TRBJ1-2, with 8 bases in between that match TRBD1. The CDR3 measures 17 amino acids from cysteine to phenylalanine. Here the CDR3 DNA is all that survives: 51 bases in frame from base 1. The germline V gene provides CDR1 MDHEN and CDR2 SYDVKM. The germline V and J ends show losses of 5 bases and 4 bases respectively, and no gene match explains 15 bases of the junction.